This TCR beta chain was captured in a study of T cell responses to AZD1222 COVID-19 vaccine. The wider study: Second-dose timings of about 4 or about 12 weeks were pooled. Whole-study results and caveats: Most donors were white British, females outnumbered males, and clonal diversity was possibly underestimated. Elevations in Spike-specific TCR breadth and depth followed administration of two AZD1222 doses.

Produced via immunoSEQ multiplex PCR; TCRdb's table is partial and in-frame only. The table includes around 95,000 clones, around 89% detected once. Details on this clone: The antigen remains unidentified.

Trimming cost V 3 bases and J 8 bases; bases outside gene matches: 9. Germline CDR1 MGHRA, CDR2 YSYEKL. The CDR3 totals 14 residues. The sequence was obtained from an adult in good health. The chain couples TRBV4-1 to TRBJ1-1, with 7 bases that match TRBD1. Sequences were derived from peripheral blood, sampled on day 0 of AZD1222 vaccination. Here the CDR3 DNA reads TGCGCCAGCAGCCAGGTTCACAGGGGTACGGAAGCTTTCTTT. Protein product: CASSQVHRGTEAFF.